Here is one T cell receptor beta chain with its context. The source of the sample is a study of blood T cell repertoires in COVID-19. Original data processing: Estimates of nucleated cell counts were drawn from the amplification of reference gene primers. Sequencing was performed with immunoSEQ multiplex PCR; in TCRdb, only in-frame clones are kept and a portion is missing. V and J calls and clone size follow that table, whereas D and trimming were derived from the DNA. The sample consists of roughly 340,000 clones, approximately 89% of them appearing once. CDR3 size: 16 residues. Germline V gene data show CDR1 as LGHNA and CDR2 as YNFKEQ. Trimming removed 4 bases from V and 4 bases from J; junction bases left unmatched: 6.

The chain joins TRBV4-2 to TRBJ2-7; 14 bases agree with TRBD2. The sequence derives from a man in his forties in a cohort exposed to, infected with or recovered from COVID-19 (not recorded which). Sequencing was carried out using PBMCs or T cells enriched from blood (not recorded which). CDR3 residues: CASSLGLAGGSYEQYF. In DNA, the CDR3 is TGTGCCAGCAGCCTAGGACTAGCGGGAGGATCATACGAGCAGTACTTC.